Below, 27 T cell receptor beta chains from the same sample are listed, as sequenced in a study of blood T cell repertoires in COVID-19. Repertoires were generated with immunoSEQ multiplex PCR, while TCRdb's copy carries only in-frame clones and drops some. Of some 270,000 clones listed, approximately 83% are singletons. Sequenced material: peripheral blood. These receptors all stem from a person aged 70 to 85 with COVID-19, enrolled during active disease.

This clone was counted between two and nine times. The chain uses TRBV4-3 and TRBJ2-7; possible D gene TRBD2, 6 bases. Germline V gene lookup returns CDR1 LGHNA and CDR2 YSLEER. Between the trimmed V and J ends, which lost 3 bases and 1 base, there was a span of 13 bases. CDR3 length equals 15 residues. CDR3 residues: CASSQRRGPSYEQYF. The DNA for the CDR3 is TGCGCCAGCAGCCAGAGGCGGGGACCGTCCTACGAGCAGTACTTC.

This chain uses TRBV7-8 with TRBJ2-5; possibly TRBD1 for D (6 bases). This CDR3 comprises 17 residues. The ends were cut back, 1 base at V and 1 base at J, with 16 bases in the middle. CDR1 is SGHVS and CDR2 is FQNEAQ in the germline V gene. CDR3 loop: CASSLVIQGFTQETQYF. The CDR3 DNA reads TGTGCCAGCAGCTTAGTCATACAGGGTTTTACCCAAGAGACCCAGTACTTC.

The CDR3 region has the DNA TGTGCCAGTAGTAAGGACAGTTCCTACAATGAGCAGTTCTTC. Translated, it gives CASSKDSSYNEQFF. This chain connects TRBV19 to TRBJ2-1; weak D call: TRBD1 (6 bases). This CDR3 has 14 residues. In germline, CDR1 is LNHDA, CDR2 SQIVND (reference sequence). V shed 4 bases and J shed 1 base, with 8 bases lying between them. The variable domain in full, completed from reference TRBV19 and TRBJ2-1, reads DGGITQSPKYLFRKEGQNVTLSCEQNLNHDAMYWYRQDPGQGLRLIYYSQIVNDFQKGDIAEGYSVSREKKESFPLTVTSAQKNPTAFYLCASSKDSSYNEQFFGPGTRLTVL.

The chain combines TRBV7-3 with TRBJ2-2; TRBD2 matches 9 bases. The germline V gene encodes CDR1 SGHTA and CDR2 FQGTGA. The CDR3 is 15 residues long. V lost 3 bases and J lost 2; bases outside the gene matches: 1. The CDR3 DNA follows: TGTGCCAGCAGCTTTAGCGGGGGTAACACCGGGGAGCTGTTTTTT. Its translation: CASSFSGGNTGELFF.

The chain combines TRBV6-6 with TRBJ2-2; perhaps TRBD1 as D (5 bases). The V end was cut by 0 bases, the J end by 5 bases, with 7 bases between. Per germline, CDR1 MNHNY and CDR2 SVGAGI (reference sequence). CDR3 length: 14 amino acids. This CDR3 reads CASSYSTGTGELFF. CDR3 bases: TGTGCCAGCAGTTACTCTACAGGAACCGGGGAGCTGTTTTTT.

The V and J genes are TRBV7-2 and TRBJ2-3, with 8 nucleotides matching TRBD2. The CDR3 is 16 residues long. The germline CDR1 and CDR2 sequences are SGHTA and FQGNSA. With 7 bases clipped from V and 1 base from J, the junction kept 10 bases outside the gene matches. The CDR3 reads CASTPRGGYGTDTQYF. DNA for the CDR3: TGTGCCAGCACCCCCCGGGGGGGGTATGGCACAGATACGCAGTATTTT.

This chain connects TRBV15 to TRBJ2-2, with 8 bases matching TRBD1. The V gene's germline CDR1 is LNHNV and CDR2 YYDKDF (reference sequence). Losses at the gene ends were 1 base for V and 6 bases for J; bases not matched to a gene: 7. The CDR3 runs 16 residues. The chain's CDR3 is CATSRAAAGGAGELFF. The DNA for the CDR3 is TGTGCCACCAGCAGAGCGGCGGCAGGGGGCGCCGGGGAGCTGTTTTTT.

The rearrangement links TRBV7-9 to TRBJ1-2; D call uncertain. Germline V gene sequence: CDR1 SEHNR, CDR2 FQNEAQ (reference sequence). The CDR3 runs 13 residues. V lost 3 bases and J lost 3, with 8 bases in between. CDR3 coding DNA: TGTGCCAGCAGCTTTAACACAGACTATGGCTACACCTTC. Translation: CASSFNTDYGYTF.

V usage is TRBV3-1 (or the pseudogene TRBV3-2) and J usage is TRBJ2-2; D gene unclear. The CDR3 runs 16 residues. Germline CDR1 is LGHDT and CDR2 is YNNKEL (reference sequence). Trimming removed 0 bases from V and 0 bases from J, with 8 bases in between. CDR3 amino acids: CASSQDLRPNTGELFF. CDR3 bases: TGTGCCAGCAGCCAAGACCTCAGGCCGAACACCGGGGAGCTGTTTTTT.

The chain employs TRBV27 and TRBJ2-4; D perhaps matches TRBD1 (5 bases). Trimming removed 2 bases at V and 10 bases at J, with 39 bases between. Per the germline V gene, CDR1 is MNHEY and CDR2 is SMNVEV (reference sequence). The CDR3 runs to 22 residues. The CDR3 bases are TGTGCCAGCAGTTTAATCCCAGTCAGGGTTTTGTCTATCCCCGGATTGGGCTGTATTCAGTACTTC. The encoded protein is CASSLIPVRVLSIPGLGCIQYF.

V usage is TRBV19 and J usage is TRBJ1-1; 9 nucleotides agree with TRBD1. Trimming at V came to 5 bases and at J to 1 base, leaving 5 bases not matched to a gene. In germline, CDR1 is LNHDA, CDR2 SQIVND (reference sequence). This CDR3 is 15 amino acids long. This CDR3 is CASSSQGQGNTEAFF. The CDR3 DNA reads TGTGCCAGTAGTTCGCAGGGACAGGGGAACACTGAAGCTTTCTTT.

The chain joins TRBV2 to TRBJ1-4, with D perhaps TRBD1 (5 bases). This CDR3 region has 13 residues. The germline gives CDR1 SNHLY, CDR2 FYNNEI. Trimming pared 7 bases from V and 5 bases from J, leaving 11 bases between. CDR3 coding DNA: TGTGCCAGCATGACAGACACCAATGAAAAACTGTTTTTT. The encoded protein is CASMTDTNEKLFF.

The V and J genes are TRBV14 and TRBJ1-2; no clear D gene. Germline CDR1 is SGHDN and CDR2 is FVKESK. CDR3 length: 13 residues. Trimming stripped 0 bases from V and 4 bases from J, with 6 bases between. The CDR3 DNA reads TGTGCCAGCAGCCAAGATCTCGTCTATGGCTACACCTTC. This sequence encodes CASSQDLVYGYTF.

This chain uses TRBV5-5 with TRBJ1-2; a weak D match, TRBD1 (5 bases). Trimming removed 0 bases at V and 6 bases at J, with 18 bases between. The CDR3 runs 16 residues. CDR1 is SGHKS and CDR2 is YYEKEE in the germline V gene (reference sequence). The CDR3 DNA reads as TGTGCCAGCAGCTTGGAAGTAATTGCCAGGGTCCATGGCTACACCTTC. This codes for CASSLEVIARVHGYTF. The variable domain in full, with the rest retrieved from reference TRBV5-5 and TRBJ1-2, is DAGVTQSPTHLIKTRGQQVTLRCSPISGHKSVSWYQQVLGQGPQFIFQYYEKEERGRGNFPDRFSARQFPNYSSELNVNALLLGDSALYLCASSLEVIARVHGYTFGSGTRLTVV.

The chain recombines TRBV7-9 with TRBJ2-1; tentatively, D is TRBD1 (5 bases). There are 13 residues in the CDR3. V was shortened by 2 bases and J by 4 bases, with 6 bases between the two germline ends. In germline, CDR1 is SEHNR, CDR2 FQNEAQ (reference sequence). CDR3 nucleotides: TGTGCCAGCAGCTTACAGGGATACAATGAGCAGTTCTTC. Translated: CASSLQGYNEQFF.

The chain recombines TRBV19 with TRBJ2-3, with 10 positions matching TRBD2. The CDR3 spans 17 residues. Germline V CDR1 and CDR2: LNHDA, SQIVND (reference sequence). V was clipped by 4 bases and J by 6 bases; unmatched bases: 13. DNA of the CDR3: TGTGCCAGTAGTACCGGTTCCCTAGCGGGAGTAGGGGATACGCAGTATTTT. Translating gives CASSTGSLAGVGDTQYF. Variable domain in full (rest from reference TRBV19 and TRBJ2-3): DGGITQSPKYLFRKEGQNVTLSCEQNLNHDAMYWYRQDPGQGLRLIYYSQIVNDFQKGDIAEGYSVSREKKESFPLTVTSAQKNPTAFYLCASSTGSLAGVGDTQYFGPGTRLTVL.

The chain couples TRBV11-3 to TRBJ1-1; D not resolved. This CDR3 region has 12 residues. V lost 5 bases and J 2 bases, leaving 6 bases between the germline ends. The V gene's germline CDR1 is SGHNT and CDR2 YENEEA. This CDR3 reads CASSPSNTEAFF. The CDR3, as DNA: TGTGCCAGCAGCCCCAGTAACACTGAAGCTTTCTTT. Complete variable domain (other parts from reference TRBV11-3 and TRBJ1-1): EAGVVQSPRYKIIEKKQPVAFWCNPISGHNTLYWYLQNLGQGPELLIRYENEEAVDDSQLPKDRFSAERLKGVDSTLKIQPAELGDSAVYLCASSPSNTEAFFGQGTRLTVV.

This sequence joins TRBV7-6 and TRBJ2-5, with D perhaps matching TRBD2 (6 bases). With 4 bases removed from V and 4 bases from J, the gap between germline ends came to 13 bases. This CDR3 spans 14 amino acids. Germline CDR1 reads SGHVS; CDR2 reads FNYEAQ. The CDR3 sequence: CASSSEPGRETQYF. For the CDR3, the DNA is TGTGCCAGCAGCTCGGAACCCGGGAGAGAGACCCAGTACTTC.

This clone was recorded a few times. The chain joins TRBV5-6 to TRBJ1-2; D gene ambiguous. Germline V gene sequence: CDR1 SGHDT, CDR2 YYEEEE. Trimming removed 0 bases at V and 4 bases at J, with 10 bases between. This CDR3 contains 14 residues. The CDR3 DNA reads TGTGCCAGCAGCTTGGGTACAAGTCTCTATGGCTACACCTTC. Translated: CASSLGTSLYGYTF.

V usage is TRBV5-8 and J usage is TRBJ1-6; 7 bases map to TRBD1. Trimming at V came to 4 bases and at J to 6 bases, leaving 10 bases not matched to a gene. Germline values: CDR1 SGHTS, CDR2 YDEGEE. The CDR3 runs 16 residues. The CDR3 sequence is CASSRPPGQSNSPLHF. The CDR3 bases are TGTGCCAGCAGCCGTCCCCCGGGACAGAGTAATTCACCCCTCCACTTT.

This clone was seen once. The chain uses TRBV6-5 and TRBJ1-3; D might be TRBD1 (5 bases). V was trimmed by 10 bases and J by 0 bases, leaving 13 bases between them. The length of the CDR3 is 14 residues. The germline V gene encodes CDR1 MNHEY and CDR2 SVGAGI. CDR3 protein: CATQGLTSGNTIYF. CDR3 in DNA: TGTGCCACCCAGGGCCTAACCTCTGGAAACACCATATATTTT.

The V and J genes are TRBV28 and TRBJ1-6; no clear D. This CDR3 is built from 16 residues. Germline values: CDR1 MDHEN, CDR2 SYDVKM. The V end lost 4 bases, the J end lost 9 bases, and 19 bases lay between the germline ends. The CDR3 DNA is TGTGCCAGCAGTTCCAACGCCCGAGGGTCCATTTCACCCCTCCACTTT. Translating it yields CASSSNARGSISPLHF. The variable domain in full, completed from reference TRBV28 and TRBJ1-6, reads DVKVTQSSRYLVKRTGEKVFLECVQDMDHENMFWYRQDPGLGLRLIYFSYDVKMKEKGDIPEGYSVSREKKERFSLILESASTNQTSMYLCASSSNARGSISPLHFGNGTRLTVT.

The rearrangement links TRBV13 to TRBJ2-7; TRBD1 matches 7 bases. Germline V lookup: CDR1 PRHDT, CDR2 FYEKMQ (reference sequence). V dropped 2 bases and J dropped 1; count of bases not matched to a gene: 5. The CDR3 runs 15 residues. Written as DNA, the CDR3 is TGTGCCAGCAGCTTATATCGGACAGGATCCTACGAGCAGTACTTC. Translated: CASSLYRTGSYEQYF.

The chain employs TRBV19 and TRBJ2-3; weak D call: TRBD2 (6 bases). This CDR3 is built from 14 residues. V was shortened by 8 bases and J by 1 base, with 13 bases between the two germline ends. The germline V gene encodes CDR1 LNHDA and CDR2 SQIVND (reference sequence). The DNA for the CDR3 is TGTGCCAGTGGCAGGGACTTTGGCACAGATACGCAGTATTTT. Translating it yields CASGRDFGTDTQYF.

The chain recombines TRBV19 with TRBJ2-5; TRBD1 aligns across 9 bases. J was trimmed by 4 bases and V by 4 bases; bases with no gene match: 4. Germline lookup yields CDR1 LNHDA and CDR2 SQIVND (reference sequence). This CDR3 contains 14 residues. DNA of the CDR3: TGTGCCAGTAGTACGTACAGGGGGCGAGAGACCCAGTACTTC. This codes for CASSTYRGRETQYF.

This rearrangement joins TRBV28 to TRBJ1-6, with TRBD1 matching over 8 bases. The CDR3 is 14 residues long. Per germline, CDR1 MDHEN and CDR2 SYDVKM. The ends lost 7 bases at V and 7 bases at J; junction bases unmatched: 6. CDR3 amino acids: CASIITGGNSPLHF. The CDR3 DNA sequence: TGTGCCAGCATTATTACAGGGGGAAATTCACCCCTCCACTTT.

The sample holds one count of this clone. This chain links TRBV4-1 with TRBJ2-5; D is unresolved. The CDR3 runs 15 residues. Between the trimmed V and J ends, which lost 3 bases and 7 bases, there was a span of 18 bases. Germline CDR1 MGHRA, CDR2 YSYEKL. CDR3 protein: CASSQTPAVEGTQYF. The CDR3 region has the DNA TGCGCCAGCAGCCAGACGCCGGCGGTAGAAGGGACCCAGTACTTC.